This TCR beta chain originates from a study of CD4 T cells in relation to SARS-CoV-2 and coronaviruses (dated by TCRdb to about 2021). Notes on the research overall: Patient-derived lymphoblastoid cell lines were used to map the HLA restriction of shared crossreactive spike epitopes. At the level of individual TCR clonotypes, the study evaluated whether memory CD4+ T cells crossreact between the spike proteins of SARS-CoV-2 and those of common cold coronaviruses. Expansion assays from other donors in the study were sequenced with a different, Illumina-based TCR-beta assay. Samples from a few pre-COVID donors and the naive versus memory experiments were sequenced with the Adaptive Biotechnologies TCR-sequencing kit; other data were Illumina-based.

DNA from uncultured naive and memory CD4+ T cells underwent immunoSEQ TCR-beta sequencing at deep resolution. As for how the authors treated the data: Preprocessing removed nonproductive sequences and CDR3s not starting with C, not ending with F or W, or shorter than 7 amino acids. Cultured and uncultured naive and memory CD4+ repertoires were searched for previously identified spike- and CEF-reactive CDR3s. Pairwise Levenshtein distance, computed with the stringdist R package after three terminal residues were trimmed from each end, was used as the measure of CDR3 homology. TCRdb carries this immuneACCESS record with in-frame sequences only. Its versions omit some clonotypes, under half of them owing to an unresolved V gene in the studies checked, with the rest unexplained. The V and J calls and the clone size are those of that table, but D and trimming were determined from the DNA. Recorded for this sample are 60,000 to 65,000 clones; roughly 93% of them occurred a single time. Around 0.13% of the sample rests with the top ten.

Paper-wide results and their limitations: Because the crossreactivity analysis focused on spike protein, crossreactivity against other viral proteins was not assessed. No donor contributed both pre-pandemic and post-infection samples, which limited tracing the source of pre-existing responses. Compared with monoreactive clones, crossreactive clones had significantly weaker SARS-CoV-2-driven expansion, a result consistent with antigenic imprinting. Memory CD4+ clonotypes crossrecognizing SARS-CoV-2 and at least one common cold coronavirus spike were found in 55% to 70% of donors. Small numbers of patients and of tested TCRs limited the study. Naive versus memory sequencing indicated the assay detects memory recall responses rather than primary responses primed during culture.

From a lookup of the germline V gene, CDR1 and CDR2 are SGHAT and FQNNGV. V is trimmed back by 1 base and J by 3 bases, and the junction contains 11 bases that no gene match accounts for. The CDR3 measures 19 amino acids from cysteine to phenylalanine. Of all the DNA, just the CDR3 is kept, 57 bases in frame from base 1. CD4+ T cells from unexposed donors were collected before the COVID-19 pandemic (2011-2018). Naive and memory CD4+ T cells were separated from cryopreserved PBMCs by CD4 enrichment followed by EasySep naive CD4+ T cell enrichment. The leukapheresis product used for the unexposed donors was purchased from a commercial source. PBMCs were isolated from leukapheresis product or whole blood by Ficoll-Paque PLUS gradient centrifugation. The PBMCs went either fresh into the expansion assay or into cryopreservation at -140 degrees C. The QIAamp Micro DNA Kit was used to extract genomic DNA from the CD4+ T cells.

In this sample, this clone turned up once. What this receptor recognizes is not known. No much larger clonotype is one base removed from it; base qualities were not supplied. This clonotype was sampled from a human donor in good health. The sequenced sample consisted of naive CD4+ T cells from PBMCs. What the cell subset or site label conveys for this sample: naive CD4+ T cells isolated by negative enrichment. This chain joins TRBV11-2 to TRBJ2-2; TRBD2 matches 10 bases in the middle. The nucleotide sequence is TGTGCCAGCAGCTTAGGAACTGTTGGACTAGCGGAATACACCGGGGAGCTGTTTTTT. Translated, this is CASSLGTVGLAEYTGELFF.